The next 10 T cell receptor gamma chains were all read from a single sample in a study of intestinal T cells in coeliac disease. The TRG library came from about 200 ng of biopsy DNA amplified with LymphoTrack primers. TCRdb re-called the multiplex PCR reads with CATT. Of under 1,500 gamma-chain clones listed, approximately 44% were seen once; the top ten hold roughly 13%. For each case, the template was genomic DNA from ten approximately 5-µm formalin-fixed paraffin-embedded scrolls. The specimen was a duodenal biopsy. These receptors came from a human donor with celiac disease.

The rearrangement joins TRGV2 to TRGJ1 or TRGJ2. Per the germline V gene, CDR1 is EGSNGY and CDR2 is YDSYNSKV. This CDR3 contains 14 residues. With V trimmed by 5 bases and J by 7 bases, 14 bases remained unmatched. The CDR3 loop is CATWGRAMGYKKLF. The CDR3 DNA follows: TGTGCCACCTGGGGACGGGCCATGGGATATAAGAAACTCTTT.

J is TRGJ1 or TRGJ2 and V is TRGV9. The CDR3 is 13 amino acids. CDR1 is GITISATS and CDR2 is ISYDGTV in the germline V gene (reference sequence). The trim removed 2 bases at V and 9 bases at J, leaving 10 bases unmatched. Written as DNA, the CDR3 is TGTGCCTTGTGGGAGGGACTGCCCTTTAAGAAACTCTTT. Amino acids: CALWEGLPFKKLF.

This clone was seen a single time. This rearrangement joins TRGV2 to TRGJP2. V gave up 2 bases and J gave up 0 bases; unmatched junction bases: 12. The CDR3 runs to 18 residues. The V gene's germline CDR1 is EGSNGY and CDR2 YDSYNSKV. DNA of the CDR3: TGTGCCACCTGGGACGTCAACCGGTACGATAGTAGTGATTGGATCAAGACGTTT. Residues: CATWDVNRYDSSDWIKTF.

This chain links TRGV9 with TRGJ1 or TRGJ2. With V trimmed by 0 bases and J by 7 bases, 3 bases remained unmatched. This CDR3 has 12 amino acids. Germline lookup yields CDR1 GITISATS and CDR2 ISYDGTV (reference sequence). In DNA form, the CDR3 reads TGTGCCTTGTGGGAGGTGCACTATAAGAAACTCTTT. Amino acid sequence: CALWEVHYKKLF.

The J gene is TRGJ1 or TRGJ2, the V gene TRGV2. Germline CDR1 and CDR2: EGSNGY and YDSYNSKV. This CDR3 is 11 amino acids long. Trimming cost V 0 bases and J 12 bases; bases outside gene matches: 5. The CDR3 protein is CATWDGPGKLF. The DNA of the CDR3 is TGTGCCACCTGGGACGGGCCCGGGAAACTCTTT.

This clone was detected only a few times. This rearrangement joins TRGV2 to TRGJ1 or TRGJ2. The CDR3 spans 11 residues. In germline, CDR1 is EGSNGY, CDR2 YDSYNSKV. The V and J ends lost 0 bases and 10 bases, in that order; junction bases with no gene match: 3. The chain's CDR3 is CATWDGLKKLF. In DNA, the CDR3 is TGTGCCACCTGGGACGGGCTAAAGAAACTCTTT.

This clone appeared a few times. TCRdb's protein and the DNA translation differ at residue 6; the protein here comes from the DNA. The V gene is TRGV4, the J gene TRGJ1 or TRGJ2. Germline loops: CDR1 EGSTGY, CDR2 YDSYTSSV. The CDR3 is 12 residues long. V trimming: 3 bases; J trimming: 3 bases; junction bases outside the gene matches: 2. The CDR3 sequence is CATWDSYYKKLF. The CDR3 coding sequence is TGTGCCACCTGGGATTCTTATTATAAGAAACTCTTT.

CDR3 DNA: TGTGCCACCTGGGACGGGCCATCGGAGGGTAGTGATTGGATCAAGACGTTT. Amino acids: CATWDGPSEGSDWIKTF. The V and J genes are TRGV2 and TRGJP2. V lost 0 bases to trimming and J lost 3 bases; unmatched junction nucleotides: 10. This CDR3 comprises 17 residues. CDR1 is EGSNGY and CDR2 is YDSYNSKV in the germline V gene.

This clone was counted a few times. The chain is built from TRGV9 and TRGJ1 or TRGJ2. CDR1 and CDR2 (germline): GITISATS, ISYDGTV (reference sequence). The CDR3 is made up of 14 amino acids. V gave up 0 bases and J gave up 9 bases; unmatched junction bases: 11. The CDR3 protein is CALWEVSSLGKKLF. The CDR3, as DNA: TGTGCCTTGTGGGAGGTGTCAAGTCTAGGTAAGAAACTCTTT.

This chain connects TRGV2 to TRGJP2. V lost 5 bases and J lost 0; bases outside the gene matches: 12. This CDR3 has 17 residues. From germline, CDR1 is EGSNGY and CDR2 YDSYNSKV. CDR3 DNA: TGTGCCACCTGGGGCGGCAAAAATCATAGTAGTGATTGGATCAAGACGTTT. Translation gives CATWGGKNHSSDWIKTF.